Each of the 21 T cell receptor beta chains below was sequenced from the same sample in a study of regulatory T cells in long-lasting Graves disease. The time point denotes: persistent/refractory GD, antithyroid drugs over 5 years with positive TRAb. There was RNA extracted from PBMCs, and the TCR library was made from it. According to the study, TCR beta libraries were built with iRepertoire HTBI primers and CDR3-region Arm-PCR. TCRdb used MiXCR to reprocess the multiplex PCR reads, holding one entry per CDR3 protein. The table has hundreds of thousands of distinct CDR3 sequences, about 22% seen once. Sequencing was performed on peripheral blood mononuclear cells (PBMCs), taken when the disease was refractory, from a patient treated with antithyroid drugs. The receptors shown here come from a female donor with Graves disease.

This clonotype was seen at least ten times. V and J are TRBV2 and TRBJ2-7; TRBD2 matches 12 bases. Trimming removed 6 bases from V and 1 base from J; junction bases left unmatched: 7. This CDR3 is built from 16 residues. CDR1 and CDR2 from the germline V gene are SNHLY and FYNNEI. This CDR3 reads CASRLTSGSPSYEQYF. The CDR3 DNA sequence: TGTGCCAGCAGGCTGACTAGCGGGAGCCCATCCTACGAGCAGTACTTC. The whole variable domain, filled in from reference TRBV2 and TRBJ2-7, reads EPEVTQTPSHQVTQMGQEVILRCVPISNHLYFYWYRQILGQKVEFLVSFYNNEISEKSEIFDDQFSVERPDGSNFTLKIRSTKLEDSAMYFCASRLTSGSPSYEQYFGPGTRLTVT.

The gene calls are TRBV6-2 or TRBV6-3 and TRBJ1-6; possibly TRBD1 for D (6 bases). Between the trimmed V and J ends, which lost 6 bases and 10 bases, there was a span of 19 bases. Looked up from germline, CDR1 is MNHEY and CDR2 is SVGEGT. This CDR3 comprises 15 residues. This CDR3 reads CASRGGGGQGSPLHF. The DNA for the CDR3 is TGTGCCAGCAGGGGGGGGGGCGGGCAAGGATCACCCCTCCACTTT.

This clonotype was observed a handful of times. The chain has TRBV3-1 and TRBJ1-5, with D possibly being TRBD1 (5 bases). The V gene's germline CDR1 is LGHDT and CDR2 YNNKEL (reference sequence). V was clipped by 2 bases and J by 6 bases, with 17 bases between them. This CDR3 spans 16 amino acids. The CDR3 spells CASSQNGGGDGQPQHF. For the CDR3, the DNA is TGTGCCAGCAGCCAAAATGGTGGAGGGGATGGTCAGCCCCAGCATTTT.

The chain joins TRBV6-1 to TRBJ1-1; D is ambiguous. The CDR3 has 16 residues. From germline, CDR1 is MNHNS and CDR2 SASEGT. V lost 1 base, J lost 2 bases, and 14 bases lay in between. The chain's CDR3 is CASSEGPRQPNTEAFF. As DNA, the CDR3 is TGTGCCAGCAGTGAAGGCCCCAGGCAGCCCAACACTGAAGCTTTCTTT.

The rearrangement links TRBV6-9 to TRBJ2-4, with a tentative D call TRBD2 (5 bases). The J call may not be correct, given that the DNA end is closer to TRBJ2-1. CDR3 length: 13 residues. Germline CDR1 is MNHGY and CDR2 is SVAAGI. The CDR3, as DNA: TGTGCCAGCAGTTATGGACTCCTGGCTGAGCAGTTCTTC. It encodes CASSYGLLAEQFF.

This clonotype came up many times. The genes are TRBV3-1 and TRBJ1-1, with D tentatively TRBD1 (6 bases). The ends were cut back, 0 bases at V and 0 bases at J, with 8 bases in the middle. The CDR3 has 15 amino acids. Germline V gene sequence: CDR1 LGHDT, CDR2 YNNKEL (reference sequence). CDR3 loop: CASSQEGQMNTEAFF. DNA of the CDR3: TGTGCCAGCAGCCAAGAGGGACAAATGAACACTGAAGCTTTCTTT.

CDR3 sequence reads: CASSLGGREINEQFF. The CDR3 nucleotides read TGTGCCAGCAGCTTAGGCGGGAGGGAGATCAATGAGCAGTTCTTC. The chain carries TRBV3-1 and TRBJ2-1; 9 nucleotides match TRBD2. V trimming: 5 bases; J trimming: 6 bases; junction bases outside the gene matches: 8. Per germline, CDR1 LGHDT and CDR2 YNNKEL (reference sequence). The CDR3 runs 15 residues.

This clonotype was seen at least ten times. The rearrangement joins TRBV7-9 to TRBJ1-2; 8 bases map to TRBD1. Germline V lookup: CDR1 SEHNR, CDR2 FQNEAQ (reference sequence). The V segment lost 5 bases and the J segment 2 bases; nucleotides outside the gene matches: 7. The CDR3 totals 15 residues. CDR3 in amino acids: CASSDSDRANYGYTF. DNA for the CDR3: TGTGCCAGCAGCGACTCGGACAGGGCAAACTATGGCTACACCTTC.

The chain couples TRBV20-1 to TRBJ2-1, with no clear D. This CDR3 is built from 15 residues. Trimming cost V 6 bases and J 8 bases, with 23 bases left between them. The V gene's germline CDR1 is DFQATT and CDR2 SNEGSKA (reference sequence). The CDR3 here is CSAPAYLGSSDEQFF. The DNA for the CDR3 is TGCAGTGCCCCCGCTTATTTGGGCAGCTCCGATGAGCAGTTCTTC.

This clonotype was seen just once. The gene calls are TRBV6-2 or TRBV6-3 and TRBJ2-3, with 13 bases aligning to TRBD2. With V trimmed by 6 bases and J by 1 base, 10 bases remained unmatched. CDR1 MNHEY and CDR2 SVGEGT come from the germline V gene. The CDR3 length is 18 residues. CDR3 bases: TGTGCCAGCAGCCCTGGACTAGCGGGAGACACGGGCACAGATACGCAGTATTTT. This translates into CASSPGLAGDTGTDTQYF.

This clonotype has ten or more counts. The chain uses TRBV15 and TRBJ1-2; D might be TRBD1 (5 bases). The CDR3 consists of 15 residues. CDR1 and CDR2 (germline): LNHNV, YYDKDF (reference sequence). Trimming shortened V by 6 bases and J by 2 bases, and 16 bases separated the two germline ends. The CDR3: CATRSQKGRNYGYTF. CDR3 DNA: TGTGCCACCAGGTCACAGAAGGGGAGGAACTATGGCTACACCTTC.

Only a few counts were recorded for this clonotype. This chain links TRBV29-1 with TRBJ1-2; TRBD1 aligns across 7 bases. Germline CDR1 is SQVTM and CDR2 is ANQGSEA. The CDR3 loop spans 12 amino acids. Unmatched junction bases numbered 4, after V lost 8 bases and J lost 1 base. CDR3 sequence: CSSTGNNYGYTF. The CDR3 region has the DNA TGCAGCTCGACAGGGAATAACTATGGCTACACCTTC.

This clonotype was seen many times. V is TRBV28 and J is TRBJ2-5, with TRBD2 matching over 11 bases. This CDR3 has 18 amino acids. V shed 3 bases and J 6 bases; nucleotides not matched to a gene: 15. Germline V lookup: CDR1 MDHEN, CDR2 SYDVKM. CDR3 DNA: TGTGCCAGCAGTTTTGAGGAACTAGCGGGGGCCCCCGGGCAGACCCAGTACTTC. It yields the protein CASSFEELAGAPGQTQYF. Complete variable domain (other parts from reference TRBV28 and TRBJ2-5): DVKVTQSSRYLVKRTGEKVFLECVQDMDHENMFWYRQDPGLGLRLIYFSYDVKMKEKGDIPEGYSVSREKKERFSLILESASTNQTSMYLCASSFEELAGAPGQTQYFGPGTRLLVL.

In this sample, this clonotype turned up many times. V gene TRBV7-8 combines with J gene TRBJ2-7; weak D call: TRBD2 (5 bases). The ends were cut back, 5 bases at V and 4 bases at J, with 15 bases in the middle. Germline CDR1 is SGHVS and CDR2 is FQNEAQ. The CDR3 length is 14 residues. The CDR3 loop reads CASSRREGRYEQYF. The CDR3 DNA sequence: TGTGCCAGCAGCCGGCGCGAGGGAAGGTACGAGCAGTACTTC.

The chain carries TRBV27 and TRBJ2-2; 9 positions agree with TRBD2. The J segment lost 3 bases and the V segment lost 5 bases, leaving 7 bases of the junction unmatched. The germline V gene encodes CDR1 MNHEY and CDR2 SMNVEV (reference sequence). There are 16 residues in the CDR3. The CDR3 DNA follows: TGTGCCAGCAGTAGAATTAGCGGGAGAGACACCGGGGAGCTGTTTTTT. Translation: CASSRISGRDTGELFF.

The chain has TRBV19 and TRBJ1-1, with a weak D call TRBD1 (5 bases). This CDR3 region has 13 residues. Germline CDR1 reads LNHDA; CDR2 reads SQIVND (reference sequence). Trimming removed 7 bases at V and 10 bases at J, with 19 bases between. DNA for the CDR3: TGTGCCAGTACCCCAAGGGGTTTTACAGGAGCTTTCTTT. Its protein product is CASTPRGFTGAFF.

As to this clonotype: Being one base from a much bigger clone, this may be a read error. CDR3 nucleotide sequence: TGTGCCGCTGACCCTAGCGGGGGGGGTCAAGAGACCCAGTACTTC. As protein: CAADPSGGGQETQYF. V gene TRBV10-3 combines with J gene TRBJ2-5; TRBD2 aligns across 12 bases. J gave up 2 bases and V 11 bases, and 9 bases lay outside the gene matches. Germline V lookup: CDR1 ENHRY, CDR2 SYGVKD. The CDR3 has 15 residues.

This clonotype was counted ten times or more. This rearrangement joins TRBV6-1 to TRBJ2-2; D is perhaps TRBD1 or TRBD2 (7 bases each). Germline V lookup: CDR1 MNHNS, CDR2 SASEGT. There are 16 residues in the CDR3. The V end was cut by 1 base, the J end by 4 bases, with 13 bases between. The CDR3 bases are TGTGCCAGCAGTGAAGAACAGGGGAGGGGCACCGGGGAGCTGTTTTTT. Protein: CASSEEQGRGTGELFF.

This clonotype came up many times. V gene TRBV11-2 combines with J gene TRBJ2-5, with D maybe TRBD1 (6 bases). The ends were cut back, 5 bases at V and 2 bases at J, with 18 bases in the middle. The CDR3 is made up of 16 amino acids. In germline, CDR1 is SGHAT, CDR2 FQNNGV. CDR3 amino acids: CASSAQGSVHQETQYF. For the CDR3, the DNA is TGTGCCAGCAGCGCCCAGGGGTCGGTCCATCAAGAGACCCAGTACTTC.

The CDR3 DNA reads as TGTGCCAGCAGCGTAGGAGGGGACGGTTCCTACGAGCAGTACTTC. Protein sequence: CASSVGGDGSYEQYF. V and J are TRBV9 and TRBJ2-7; D is tentatively TRBD1 or TRBD2 (5 bases each). Trimming cost V 0 bases and J 1 base, with 11 bases left between them. CDR1 SGDLS and CDR2 YYNGEE come from the germline V gene. The CDR3 is 15 residues long.

This clonotype was seen many times. The CDR3 region has the DNA TGTGCCAGCACCCAGGGGAATGGCTACACCTTC. Translating gives CASTQGNGYTF. The rearrangement links TRBV6-1 to TRBJ1-2, with TRBD1 as a possible D gene (6 bases). V lost 7 bases, J lost 6 bases, and 9 bases lay in between. The CDR3 runs 11 residues. Germline CDR1 MNHNS, CDR2 SASEGT.